This TCR beta chain originates from a study of Graves' ophthalmopathy and Graves' hyperthyroidism. Study findings and constraints: Ophthalmopathy progression was predicted by the model at less than 71% sensitivity and 72.22% specificity.

In its sample, this clonotype was seen many times. Its antigen is undetermined. TCR beta CDR3 regions were amplified from RNA transcripts. The authors performed first-round RT-PCR with HTBI primers and then a second-round multiplex PCR. In TCRdb, the multiplex PCR reads were re-called with MiXCR into one record per CDR3 protein. This table holds just over 600,000 distinct CDR3 sequences, 22% found once. The CDR3 has 13 amino acids. Germline-derived CDR1 and CDR2 are SNHLY and FYNNEI. V gave up 2 bases and J gave up 13 bases, with 18 bases separating them. This clonotype was sampled from a woman between 18 and 29 years old with stable Graves' hyperthyroidism. Some clones in this sample may be carry-over from other donors' samples. The gene calls are TRBV2 and TRBJ2-7; tentative D call: TRBD1 (6 bases). The sequenced sample was peripheral blood. The CDR3 DNA is TGTGCCAGCAGTGAATTTATAGGACAGCCGATTTACTTC. Protein product: CASSEFIGQPIYF.